A selection of T cell receptor beta chains follows, all from one sample in a study of cytomegalovirus exposure and HLA in healthy donors. Repertoires were generated with immunoSEQ multiplex PCR, while TCRdb's copy carries only in-frame clones and drops some. Of around 180,000 clones listed, around 81% were seen once; the top ten hold 5% to 7%. The sample taken for sequencing was PBMCs. Receptors were obtained from a man aged 35 to 55 in good health and CMV-seronegative. The CDR3 runs from the conserved cysteine through the conserved F or W. The D gene is left open where the match is weak. Rows may omit the clone size; those that give it use once, few, many or a size class.

v_call	d_call	j_call	clone_size	cdr3_length	cdr3_nt	cdr3_aa
TRBV6-1	-	TRBJ2-7	once	14	TGTGCCAGCAGTGAAAGGGCGGGACCCTACGAGCAGTACTTC	CASSERAGPYEQYF
TRBV6-5	TRBD1	TRBJ1-2	-	12	TGTGCCAGCAGTGGGGACAGCTATGGCTACACCTTC	CASSGDSYGYTF
TRBV7-2	-	TRBJ1-1	-	14	TGTGCCAGCAGCCCCCGGACACTGGCTACTGAAGCTTTCTTT	CASSPRTLATEAFF
TRBV10-2	-	TRBJ1-5	-	14	TGCGCCAGCAGTATTGGACAGATGAATCAGCCCCAGCATTTT	CASSIGQMNQPQHF
TRBV10-1	-	TRBJ2-1	-	17	TGCGCCAGCAGTGAGTCCACCCGGGGGATGTCCTACAATGAGCAGTTCTTC	CASSESTRGMSYNEQFF
TRBV5-4	TRBD2	TRBJ2-7	-	15	TGTGCCAGCAGCGGCTGGACTAGCGGGCAGGACGAGCAGTACTTC	CASSGWTSGQDEQYF
TRBV5-1	-	TRBJ2-7	-	14	TGCGCCAGCAGCCCGTTACAGGGAAACTACGAGCAGTACTTC	CASSPLQGNYEQYF
TRBV18	-	TRBJ1-2	-	15	TGTGCCAGCTCACCTCCGTCGCAGGGTGCCTATGGCTACACCTTC	CASSPPSQGAYGYTF
TRBV5-1	-	TRBJ1-1	-	15	TGCGCCAGCAGCCCGGGGGGTGGGCTGGGCACTGAAGCTTTCTTT	CASSPGGGLGTEAFF
TRBV12-5	TRBD2	TRBJ2-5	-	15	TGTGCTAGTGGCATGACTAGCGGGCTTAAAGAGACCCAGTACTTC	CASGMTSGLKETQYF